This TCR beta chain was recorded in a study of blood T cell repertoires in COVID-19. Study summary: Specimens from acute and convalescent COVID-19 originated in the United States, Italy and Spain. PBMCs, B-cell-depleted T cells, or T cells were the source of the cDNA or gDNA that made up the material.

The germline V gene has CDR1 MNHEY and CDR2 SVGAGI. This CDR3 is built from 16 residues. On this clone itself: Its ends do not fully match the called genes, so a read error is possible.

During active infection, Seattle patients enrolled and were then monitored through disease. Authors' methods: Estimates of nucleated cell counts were drawn from the amplification of reference gene primers. Generated by immunoSEQ multiplex PCR, the TCRdb table keeps only in-frame clones and is missing some. V, J and clone size derive from that table, while D and trimming were established from the DNA sequence. This table has roughly 250,000 clones, less than 90% appearing once. The sequence derives from a woman in her twenties or thirties with COVID-19, enrolled during active disease. This chain joins TRBV6-5 and TRBJ1-2, with 9 positions matching TRBD1. The material sequenced was peripheral blood. The CDR3 is CASTYDPIQGAGGYTF. The CDR3 coding sequence is TGTGCCAGCACTTACGACCCCATACAGGGGGCGGGTGGCTACACCTTC.